The entry that follows covers one T cell receptor (beta chain) sequence. Here immunoSEQ multiplex PCR was the method, and the copy in TCRdb shows in-frame clones only, minus some. The sample has more than 75,000 clones; about 94% are singletons. Germline assignment: CDR1 LNHDA and CDR2 SQIVND (reference sequence). The CDR3 totals 14 residues. Trimming pared 7 bases from V and 2 bases from J, leaving 12 bases between. The sample comes from a study of technical replicates of blood from a handful of donors. The specimen was T cells isolated from PBMCs. This chain uses TRBV19 with TRBJ1-5; weak D call: TRBD1 (5 bases). This clonotype was obtained from a human donor in good health. The CDR3 DNA reads as TGTGCCAGTACCCCTGGCAGGGGCAATCAGCCCCAGCATTTT. This gives the protein CASTPGRGNQPQHF.